This T cell receptor (beta chain) was retrieved from a study of metastatic and nonmetastatic thyroid tumors. Study-wide background: Comparative analysis of repertoires was undertaken across blood and tumor or nodule tissue obtained from malignant and benign thyroid patients.

The study's findings and limits: A significant increase in TCR beta diversity was reportedly seen in malignant thyroid tumors relative to benign nodules, in blood and tumor.

Every patient underwent thyroid surgery untreated. The V end lost 3 bases, the J end lost 5 bases, and 12 bases lay between the germline ends. The CDR3 totals 14 residues. With MiXCR, TCRdb reprocessed the PCR reads. The sample has under 35,000 clones, about a third seen once. This clone was seen a few times. Antigen unknown. Material for sequencing was tumor tissue. This chain links TRBV12-3 or TRBV12-4 with TRBJ2-3; D might be TRBD1 or TRBD2, each matching 5 bases. This sequence originates from a female donor with papillary thyroid cancer or a benign thyroid nodule (not recorded which). Some clones in this sample may be carry-over from other donors' samples. The CDR3 spells CASSFMGVGDTQYF. The DNA for the CDR3 is TGTGCCAGCAGTTTCATGGGGGTAGGAGATACGCAGTATTTT.